These 22 T cell receptor beta chains originate from one sample sequenced in a study of identical twins. Each CDR3 protein gets one entry after TCRdb re-called the 5' RACE reads with MiXCR. The table lists about 520,000 distinct CDR3 sequences, roughly a fifth of them singletons. These data also formed part of another study, on T cells expressing NK-cell markers.

Material: CD4+ T cells sorted from blood. The receptors were gathered from a woman under 30 in good health.

V gene TRBV6-1 combines with J gene TRBJ2-5, with D tentatively TRBD1 (7 bases). Germline V lookup: CDR1 MNHNS, CDR2 SASEGT. The CDR3 covers 15 residues. Trimming stripped 4 bases from V and 6 bases from J, with 18 bases between. CDR3: CASSVGQPGGQTQYF. CDR3 bases: TGTGCCAGCAGTGTGGGACAGCCCGGGGGACAGACCCAGTACTTC.

The table lists this clonotype with a few counts. The rearrangement links TRBV7-2 to TRBJ2-7; D may be TRBD2 (6 bases). Germline V gives CDR1 SGHTA, CDR2 FQGNSA. The V gene lost 1 base and the J gene lost 2 bases, with 15 bases spanning the gap. This CDR3 region has 16 residues. CDR3 bases: TGTGCCAGCAGCTTAGACGGGGGACTTTCGACCTACGAGCAGTACTTC. Protein: CASSLDGGLSTYEQYF.

The CDR3 protein is CASSRGTGGRTEAFF. The CDR3 DNA reads TGTGCCAGCAGTCGAGGGACAGGGGGGAGGACTGAAGCTTTCTTT. V and J are TRBV27 and TRBJ1-1; 11 nucleotides align to TRBD1. The length of the CDR3 is 15 residues. Per the germline V gene, CDR1 is MNHEY and CDR2 is SMNVEV (reference sequence). The V and J ends lost 5 bases and 5 bases, in that order; junction bases with no gene match: 7.

The chain employs TRBV20-1 and TRBJ2-5; 7 positions agree with TRBD2. Germline V lookup: CDR1 DFQATT, CDR2 SNEGSKA (reference sequence). The CDR3 runs 13 residues. Trimming took 3 bases from V and 3 from J; bases not matched to a gene: 4. CDR3 coding DNA: TGCAGTGCTAGCCGTGGGAGGGAAGAGACCCAGTACTTC. It codes for CSASRGREETQYF.

This clonotype appeared a few times. V is TRBV2 and J is TRBJ2-7, with D perhaps TRBD1 (5 bases). This CDR3 is 14 amino acids long. V was clipped by 1 base and J by 6 bases, with 13 bases between them. The germline V gene encodes CDR1 SNHLY and CDR2 FYNNEI. In nucleotides, the CDR3 is TGTGCCAGCAGTGAAGTGGGGCTATCCGGCGAGCAGTACTTC. It encodes CASSEVGLSGEQYF.

The table lists this clonotype with a few counts. The V and J genes are TRBV6-2 or TRBV6-3 and TRBJ2-1, with 10 positions matching TRBD2. The CDR3 has 18 residues. The ends lost 6 bases at V and 5 bases at J; junction bases unmatched: 16. The germline V gene has CDR1 MNHEY and CDR2 SVGEGT. CDR3 loop: CASRKGLASGKMDNEQFF. The CDR3 DNA reads as TGTGCCAGCAGAAAGGGACTAGCGTCAGGGAAGATGGACAATGAGCAGTTCTTC.

This clonotype has a handful of counts. CDR3 in amino acids: CASSSTTSGRRETQYF. The CDR3 region has the DNA TGTGCCAGCAGTTCAACGACTAGCGGACGTAGGGAGACCCAGTACTTC. This sequence joins TRBV12-3 or TRBV12-4 and TRBJ2-5; TRBD2 agrees at 9 bases. J gave up 5 bases and V 4 bases, and 11 bases lay outside the gene matches. The CDR3 sequence is 16 residues long.

This clonotype was observed a single time. The chain joins TRBV18 to TRBJ1-1; D perhaps matches TRBD1 (6 bases). Germline V gene lookup returns CDR1 KGHSH and CDR2 LQKENI. Trimming stripped 0 bases from V and 2 bases from J, with 10 bases between. CDR3 length equals 15 residues. CDR3 residues: CASSPPYRANTEAFF. The CDR3 DNA reads TGTGCCAGCTCACCACCGTACAGGGCAAACACTGAAGCTTTCTTT.

With respect to this clonotype: No conserved phenylalanine or tryptophan ends this CDR3, so it is likely a read error. No DNA is shown, since the ends of the CDR3 on it are uncertain; the CDR3 is the one TCRdb lists. J is TRBJ1-1 and V is TRBV20-1; no DNA check was done on the table's D call, TRBD1. CDR1 is DFQATT, CDR2 SNEGSKA, per germline (reference sequence). The CDR3 is 9 amino acids long, termini counted. CDR3 sequence reads: CSAGRDQDL.

V gene TRBV6-5 combines with J gene TRBJ1-2; D gene uncertain. The CDR3 totals 15 residues. Between the trimmed V and J ends, which lost 0 bases and 4 bases, there was a span of 12 bases. Germline V gene lookup returns CDR1 MNHEY and CDR2 SVGAGI. CDR3 nucleotide sequence: TGTGCCAGCAGTTACTCGTCCAGGCCCCGCTATGGCTACACCTTC. Protein sequence: CASSYSSRPRYGYTF.

The CDR3 region has the DNA TGTGCCAGCAGCCATACCGGGACTAGCGCCAATGAGCAGTTCTTC. Protein: CASSHTGTSANEQFF. The rearrangement joins TRBV7-9 to TRBJ2-1; 10 bases match TRBD2. The length of the CDR3 is 15 residues. Trimming at V came to 5 bases and at J to 6 bases, leaving 7 bases not matched to a gene. Per the germline V gene, CDR1 is SEHNR and CDR2 is FQNEAQ (reference sequence).

The table lists this clonotype with a few counts. V and J are TRBV7-9 and TRBJ2-7, with 10 bases matching TRBD1. The V and J ends lost 5 bases and 12 bases, in that order; junction bases with no gene match: 13. Looked up from germline, CDR1 is SEHNR and CDR2 is FQNEAQ (reference sequence). The CDR3 is 14 residues long. The CDR3 spells CASSLPPPTGGPYF. The CDR3 DNA is TGTGCCAGCAGCCTCCCTCCGCCGACAGGGGGCCCGTACTTC.

Ten or more counts support this clonotype. The CDR3: CAISGPGQGQTDTQYF. DNA of the CDR3: TGTGCCATCAGTGGACCGGGACAGGGGCAAACAGATACGCAGTATTTT. This chain uses TRBV10-3 with TRBJ2-3; TRBD1 matches at 10 bases. Losses at the gene ends were 4 bases for V and 3 bases for J; bases not matched to a gene: 7. The CDR3 length is 16 residues. Germline V gives CDR1 ENHRY, CDR2 SYGVKD.

In this sample, this clonotype turned up many times. This chain joins TRBV12-3 or TRBV12-4 and TRBJ2-7, with 13 nucleotides matching TRBD2. This CDR3 is 15 amino acids long. The V segment lost 4 bases and the J segment 7 bases; nucleotides outside the gene matches: 7. This CDR3 is CASSSQGLAGLEQYF. CDR3 DNA: TGTGCCAGCAGTTCCCAGGGACTAGCGGGACTAGAGCAGTACTTC.

The CDR3 nucleotides read TGCGCCAGCAGCTTAGGTTTCCGGGAACAGTTCTTC. Encoded protein: CASSLGFREQFF. V and J are TRBV5-1 and TRBJ2-1, with D perhaps TRBD2 (5 bases). Trimming removed 2 bases at V and 13 bases at J, with 13 bases between. From germline, CDR1 is SGHRS and CDR2 YFSETQ. The CDR3 extends over 12 amino acids.

The rearrangement links TRBV5-4 to TRBJ2-1; no firm D call. Trimming took off 4 bases at V and 5 bases at J, with 16 bases between the two ends. There are 15 residues in the CDR3. Germline CDR1 is SGHNT and CDR2 is YYREEE (reference sequence). In nucleotides, the CDR3 is TGTGCCAGCAGCGCGGCCGTGGATGGGAACAATGAGCAGTTCTTC. It encodes CASSAAVDGNNEQFF.

The chain uses TRBV20-1 and TRBJ2-1; D is possibly TRBD1 or TRBD2 (7 bases each). CDR3 length: 18 residues. V was shortened by 5 bases and J by 3 bases, with 26 bases between the two germline ends. CDR1 DFQATT and CDR2 SNEGSKA come from the germline V gene (reference sequence). The CDR3 sequence: CSARQRTSRGGHYNEQFF. The CDR3, as DNA: TGCAGTGCTCGTCAAAGGACTAGTAGAGGGGGCCACTACAATGAGCAGTTCTTC.

This clonotype came up many times. The rearrangement links TRBV20-1 to TRBJ1-2, with TRBD1 matching 9 bases. Germline values: CDR1 DFQATT, CDR2 SNEGSKA (reference sequence). CDR3 length: 12 residues. The V gene end was trimmed by 4 bases and the J gene end by 13 bases; junction bases not matched to a gene: 10. The CDR3 DNA reads as TGCAGTGCTAAACCGGGACAGGGTGCCCCCACCTTC. It yields the protein CSAKPGQGAPTF.

In its sample, this clonotype was seen once. The chain has TRBV5-1 and TRBJ1-6; no reliable D call. The CDR3 runs to 17 residues. Trimming pared 4 bases from V and 0 bases from J, leaving 14 bases between. Germline CDR1 SGHRS, CDR2 YFSETQ. The CDR3 here is CASSPEPQSSYNSPLHF. CDR3 bases: TGCGCCAGCAGCCCGGAACCCCAAAGCTCCTATAATTCACCCCTCCACTTT.

The chain uses TRBV11-2 and TRBJ2-2, with D unresolved. The CDR3 spans 20 residues. Germline V lookup: CDR1 SGHAT, CDR2 FQNNGV. Trimming cost V 5 bases and J 0 bases, with 25 bases left between them. As DNA, the CDR3 is TGTGCCAGCAGCCCCTTTCCCCCGCGACTGAGCGATGCGAACACCGGGGAGCTGTTTTTT. Translating gives CASSPFPPRLSDANTGELFF.

There are many counts of this clonotype. DNA of the CDR3: TGTGCCAGCAGCTTAAGGGGCCAACCCTACAATGAGCAGTTCTTC. Translation: CASSLRGQPYNEQFF. The rearrangement uses TRBV11-2 and TRBJ2-1; the D gene is possibly TRBD1 (5 bases). Germline values: CDR1 SGHAT, CDR2 FQNNGV. This CDR3 contains 15 residues. Trimming cost V 2 bases and J 2 bases, with 10 bases left between them.

This clonotype has just a few counts. This rearrangement joins TRBV7-9 to TRBJ2-5; a weak D match, TRBD1 (6 bases). Germline V gene sequence: CDR1 SEHNR, CDR2 FQNEAQ (reference sequence). There are 11 residues in the CDR3. Trimming stripped 7 bases from V and 3 bases from J, with 6 bases between. DNA of the CDR3: TGTGCCAGCAACAGGGAAGAGACCCAGTACTTC. Its translation is CASNREETQYF.